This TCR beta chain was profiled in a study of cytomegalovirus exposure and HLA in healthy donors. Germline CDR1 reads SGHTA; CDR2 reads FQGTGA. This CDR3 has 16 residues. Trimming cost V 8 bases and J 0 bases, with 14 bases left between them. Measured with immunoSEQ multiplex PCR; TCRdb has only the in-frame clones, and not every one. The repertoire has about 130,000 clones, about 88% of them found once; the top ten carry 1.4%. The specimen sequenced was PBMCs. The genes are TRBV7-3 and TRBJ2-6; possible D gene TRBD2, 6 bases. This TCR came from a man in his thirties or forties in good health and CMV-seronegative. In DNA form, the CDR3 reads TGTGCCAGCGAAGTTTTCGGGGGCTCTGGGGCCAACGTCCTGACTTTC. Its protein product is CASEVFGGSGANVLTF.